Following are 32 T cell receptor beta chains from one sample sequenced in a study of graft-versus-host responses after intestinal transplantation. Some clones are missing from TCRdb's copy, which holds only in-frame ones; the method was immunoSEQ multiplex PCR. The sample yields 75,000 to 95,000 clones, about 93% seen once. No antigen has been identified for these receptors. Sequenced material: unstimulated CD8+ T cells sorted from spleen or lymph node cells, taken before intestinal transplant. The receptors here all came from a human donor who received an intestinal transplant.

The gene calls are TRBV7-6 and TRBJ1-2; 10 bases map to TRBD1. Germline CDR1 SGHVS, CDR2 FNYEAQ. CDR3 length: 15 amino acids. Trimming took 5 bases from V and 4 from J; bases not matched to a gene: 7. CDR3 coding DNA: TGTGCCAGCAGCCCGGAGACAGGGGGCGGCTATGGCTACACCTTC. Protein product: CASSPETGGGYGYTF.

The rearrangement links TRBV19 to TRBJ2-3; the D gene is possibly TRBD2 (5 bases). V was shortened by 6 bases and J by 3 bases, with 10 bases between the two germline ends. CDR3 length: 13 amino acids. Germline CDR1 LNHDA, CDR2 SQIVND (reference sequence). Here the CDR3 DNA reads TGTGCCAGTAGCCCCCGGGGTACAGATACGCAGTATTTT. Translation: CASSPRGTDTQYF.

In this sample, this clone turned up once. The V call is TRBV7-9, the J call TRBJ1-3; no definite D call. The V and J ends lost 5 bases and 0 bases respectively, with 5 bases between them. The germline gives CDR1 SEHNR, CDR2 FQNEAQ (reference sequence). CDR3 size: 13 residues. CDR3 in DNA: TGTGCCAGCAGCCGGTACTCTGGAAACACCATATATTTT. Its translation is CASSRYSGNTIYF.

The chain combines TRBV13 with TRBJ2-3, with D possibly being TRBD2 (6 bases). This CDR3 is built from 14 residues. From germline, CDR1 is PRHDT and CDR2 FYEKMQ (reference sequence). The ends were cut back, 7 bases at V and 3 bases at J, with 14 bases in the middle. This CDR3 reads CASTSRGWTDTQYF. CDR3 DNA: TGTGCCAGCACCTCGCGGGGCTGGACAGATACGCAGTATTTT. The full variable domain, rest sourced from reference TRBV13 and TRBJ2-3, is AAGVIQSPRHLIKEKRETATLKCYPIPRHDTVYWYQQGPGQDPQFLISFYEKMQSDKGSIPDRFSAQQFSDYHSELNMSSLELGDSALYFCASTSRGWTDTQYFGPGTRLTVL.

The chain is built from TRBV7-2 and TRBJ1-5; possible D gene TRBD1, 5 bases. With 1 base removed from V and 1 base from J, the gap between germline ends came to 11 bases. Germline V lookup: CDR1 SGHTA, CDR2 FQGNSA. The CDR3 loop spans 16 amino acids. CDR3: CASSLGGGGSNQPQHF. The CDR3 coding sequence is TGTGCCAGCAGCTTAGGGGGCGGGGGAAGCAATCAGCCCCAGCATTTT.

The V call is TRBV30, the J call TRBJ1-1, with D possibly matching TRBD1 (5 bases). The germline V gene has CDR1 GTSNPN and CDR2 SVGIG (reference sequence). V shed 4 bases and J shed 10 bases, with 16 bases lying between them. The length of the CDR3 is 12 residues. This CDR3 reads CAWIGAEMGAFF. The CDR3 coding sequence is TGTGCCTGGATTGGGGCGGAGATGGGAGCTTTCTTT.

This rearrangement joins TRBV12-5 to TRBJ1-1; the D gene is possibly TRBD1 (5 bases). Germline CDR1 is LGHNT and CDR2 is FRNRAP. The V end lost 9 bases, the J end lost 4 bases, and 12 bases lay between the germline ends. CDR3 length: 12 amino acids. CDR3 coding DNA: TGTGCTAGCCGGCCGGGGGGCACTGAAGCTTTCTTT. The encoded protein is CASRPGGTEAFF. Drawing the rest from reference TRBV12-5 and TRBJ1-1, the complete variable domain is DARVTQTPRHKVTEMGQEVTMRCQPILGHNTVFWYRQTMMQGLELLAYFRNRAPLDDSGMPKDRFSAEMPDATLATLKIQPSEPRDSAVYFCASRPGGTEAFFGQGTRLTVV.

DNA for the CDR3: TGTGCCAGCGGGATCTGGACAGGCCGAGGGACCCAGTACTTC. Amino acids: CASGIWTGRGTQYF. This chain joins TRBV2 and TRBJ2-5; 7 bases align to TRBD1. Germline-derived CDR1 and CDR2 are SNHLY and FYNNEI. V shed 8 bases and J 7 bases; nucleotides not matched to a gene: 13. The CDR3 runs to 14 residues.

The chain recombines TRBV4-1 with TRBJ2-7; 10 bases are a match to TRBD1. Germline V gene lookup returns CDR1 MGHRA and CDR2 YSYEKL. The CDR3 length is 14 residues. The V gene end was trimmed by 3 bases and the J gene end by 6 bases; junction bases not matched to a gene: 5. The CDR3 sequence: CASSQGTGAGEQYF. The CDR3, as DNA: TGCGCCAGCAGCCAGGGGACAGGGGCGGGCGAGCAGTACTTC.

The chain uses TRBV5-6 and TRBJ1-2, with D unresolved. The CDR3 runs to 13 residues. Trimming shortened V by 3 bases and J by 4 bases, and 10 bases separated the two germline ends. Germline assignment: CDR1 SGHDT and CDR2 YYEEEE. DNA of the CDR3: TGTGCCAGCAGCTACAAGTTCCCCTATGGCTACACCTTC. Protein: CASSYKFPYGYTF.

CDR3 DNA sequence: TGTGCCAGTAGTATAGGATCTGGGATGGGGGCCTATGGCTACACCTTC. Protein product: CASSIGSGMGAYGYTF. The chain couples TRBV19 to TRBJ1-2, with D perhaps matching TRBD1 (6 bases). The CDR3 spans 16 residues. CDR1 and CDR2 (germline): LNHDA, SQIVND (reference sequence). V gave up 1 base and J gave up 4 bases, with 16 bases separating them. Filled out from reference TRBV19 and TRBJ1-2, the complete variable domain reads DGGITQSPKYLFRKEGQNVTLSCEQNLNHDAMYWYRQDPGQGLRLIYYSQIVNDFQKGDIAEGYSVSREKKESFPLTVTSAQKNPTAFYLCASSIGSGMGAYGYTFGSGTRLTVV.

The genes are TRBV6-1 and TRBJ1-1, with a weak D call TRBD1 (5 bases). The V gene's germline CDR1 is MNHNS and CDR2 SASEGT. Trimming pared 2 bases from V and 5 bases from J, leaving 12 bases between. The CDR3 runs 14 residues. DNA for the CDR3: TGTGCCAGCAGTGAAACGAAGGGGATAACTGAAGCTTTCTTT. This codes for CASSETKGITEAFF.

The CDR3 spells CASSLDSALEPQHF. The CDR3 DNA reads TGTGCCAGCAGCCTCGACAGCGCTCTGGAGCCCCAGCATTTT. The rearrangement uses TRBV7-9 and TRBJ1-5, with TRBD1 as a possible D gene (5 bases). This CDR3 is 14 amino acids long. Trimming removed 5 bases from V and 8 bases from J, with 16 bases in between. The germline gives CDR1 SEHNR, CDR2 FQNEAQ (reference sequence).

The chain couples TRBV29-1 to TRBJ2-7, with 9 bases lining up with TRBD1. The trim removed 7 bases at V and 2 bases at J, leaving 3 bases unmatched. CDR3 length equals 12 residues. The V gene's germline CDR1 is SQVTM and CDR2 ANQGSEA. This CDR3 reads CSARTGAYEQYF. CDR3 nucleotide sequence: TGCAGCGCCCGGACAGGGGCCTACGAGCAGTACTTC.

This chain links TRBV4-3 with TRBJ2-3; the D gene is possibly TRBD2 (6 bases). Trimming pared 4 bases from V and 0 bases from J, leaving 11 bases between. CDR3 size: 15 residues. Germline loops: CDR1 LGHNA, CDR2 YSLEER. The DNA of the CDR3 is TGCGCCAGCAGCCCCGGGACTGCTAGCACAGATACGCAGTATTTT. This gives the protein CASSPGTASTDTQYF.

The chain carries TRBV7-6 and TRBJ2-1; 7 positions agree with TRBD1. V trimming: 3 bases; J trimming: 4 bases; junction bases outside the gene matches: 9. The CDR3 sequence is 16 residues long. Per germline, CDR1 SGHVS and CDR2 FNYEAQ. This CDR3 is CASSLGTGTEYNEQFF. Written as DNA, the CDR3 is TGTGCCAGCAGCTTGGGAACGGGGACAGAGTACAATGAGCAGTTCTTC.

The CDR3 sequence is CASSQDLGANVLTF. In nucleotides, the CDR3 is TGTGCCAGCAGCCAAGACCTGGGGGCCAACGTCCTGACTTTC. This chain uses TRBV14 with TRBJ2-6; no clear D. The CDR3 sequence is 14 residues long. Germline CDR1 SGHDN, CDR2 FVKESK. The V end lost 0 bases, the J end lost 4 bases, and 4 bases lay between the germline ends.

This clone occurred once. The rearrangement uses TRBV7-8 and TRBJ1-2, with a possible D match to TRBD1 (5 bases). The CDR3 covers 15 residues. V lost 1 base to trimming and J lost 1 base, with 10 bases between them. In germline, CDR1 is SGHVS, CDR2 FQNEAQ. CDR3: CASSLGQPNNYGYTF. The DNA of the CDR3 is TGTGCCAGCAGCTTAGGACAGCCGAATAACTATGGCTACACCTTC.

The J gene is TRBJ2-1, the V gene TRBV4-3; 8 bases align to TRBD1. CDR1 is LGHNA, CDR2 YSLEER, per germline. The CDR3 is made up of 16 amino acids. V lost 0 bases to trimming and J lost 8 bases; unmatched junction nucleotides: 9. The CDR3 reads CASSQDWQGALDEQFF. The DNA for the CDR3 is TGCGCCAGCAGCCAAGATTGGCAGGGGGCCCTGGATGAGCAGTTCTTC.

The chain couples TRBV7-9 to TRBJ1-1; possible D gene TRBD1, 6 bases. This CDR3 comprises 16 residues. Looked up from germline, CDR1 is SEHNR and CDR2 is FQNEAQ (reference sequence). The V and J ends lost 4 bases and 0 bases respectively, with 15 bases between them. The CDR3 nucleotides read TGTGCCAGCAGCTCGACTGCAGGGGTCATGAACACTGAAGCTTTCTTT. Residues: CASSSTAGVMNTEAFF.

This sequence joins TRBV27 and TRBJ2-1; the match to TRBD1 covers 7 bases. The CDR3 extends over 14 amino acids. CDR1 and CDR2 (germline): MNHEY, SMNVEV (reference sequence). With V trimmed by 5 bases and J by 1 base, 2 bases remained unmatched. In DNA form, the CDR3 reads TGTGCCAGCAGTAGGACAGGTTCCTACAATGAGCAGTTCTTC. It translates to CASSRTGSYNEQFF.

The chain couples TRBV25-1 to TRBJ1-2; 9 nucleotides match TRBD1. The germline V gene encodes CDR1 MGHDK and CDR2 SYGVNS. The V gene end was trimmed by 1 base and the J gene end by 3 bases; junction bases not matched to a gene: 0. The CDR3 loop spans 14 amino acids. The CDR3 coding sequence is TGTGCCAGCAGTGAATGGGACAGGGACTATGGCTACACCTTC. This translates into CASSEWDRDYGYTF.

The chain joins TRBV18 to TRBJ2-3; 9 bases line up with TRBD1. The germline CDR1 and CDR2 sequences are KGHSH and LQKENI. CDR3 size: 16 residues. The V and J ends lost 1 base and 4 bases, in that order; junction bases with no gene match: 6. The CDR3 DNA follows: TGTGCCAGCTCACCACGGACAGGGGATGGCCCAGATACGCAGTATTTT. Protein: CASSPRTGDGPDTQYF.

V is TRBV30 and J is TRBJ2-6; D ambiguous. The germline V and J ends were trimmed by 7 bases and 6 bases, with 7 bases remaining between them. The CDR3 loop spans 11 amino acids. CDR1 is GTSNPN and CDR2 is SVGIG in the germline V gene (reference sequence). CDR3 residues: CASTMANVLTF. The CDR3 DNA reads TGTGCCTCCACTATGGCCAACGTCCTGACTTTC.

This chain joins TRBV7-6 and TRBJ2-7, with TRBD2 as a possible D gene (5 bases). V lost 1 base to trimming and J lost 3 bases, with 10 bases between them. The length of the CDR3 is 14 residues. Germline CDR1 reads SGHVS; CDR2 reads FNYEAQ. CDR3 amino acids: CASSLEEGGYEQYF. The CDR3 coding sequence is TGTGCCAGCAGCTTAGAAGAGGGTGGCTACGAGCAGTACTTC.

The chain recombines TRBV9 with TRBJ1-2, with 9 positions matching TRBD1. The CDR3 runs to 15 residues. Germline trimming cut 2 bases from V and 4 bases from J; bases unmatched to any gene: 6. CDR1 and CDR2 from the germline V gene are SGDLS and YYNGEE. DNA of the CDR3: TGTGCCAGCAGCGTCGGAGGGGGACAGGGCTATGGCTACACCTTC. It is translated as CASSVGGGQGYGYTF.

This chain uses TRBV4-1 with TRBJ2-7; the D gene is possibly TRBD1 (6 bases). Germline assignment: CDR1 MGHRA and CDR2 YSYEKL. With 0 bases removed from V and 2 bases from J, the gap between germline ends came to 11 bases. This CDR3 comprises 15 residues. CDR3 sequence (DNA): TGCGCCAGCAGCCAAGATGGGCAGGGGCCCTACGAGCAGTACTTC. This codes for CASSQDGQGPYEQYF.

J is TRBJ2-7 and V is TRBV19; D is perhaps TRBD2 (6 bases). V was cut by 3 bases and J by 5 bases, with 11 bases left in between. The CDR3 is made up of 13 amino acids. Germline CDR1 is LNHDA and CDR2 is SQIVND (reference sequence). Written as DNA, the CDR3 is TGTGCCAGTAGTATCGGGGGAAGTAACGAGCAGTACTTC. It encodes CASSIGGSNEQYF.

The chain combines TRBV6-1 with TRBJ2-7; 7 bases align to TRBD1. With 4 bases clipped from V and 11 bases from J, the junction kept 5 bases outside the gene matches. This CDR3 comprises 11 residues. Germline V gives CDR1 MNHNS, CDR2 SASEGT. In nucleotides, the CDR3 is TGTGCCAGCAGTGGACAGGGTCGAGAGTACTTC. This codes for CASSGQGREYF.

The CDR3 DNA follows: TGCGCCAGCAGCCAAGGACTAGCCTCCGCAGATACGCAGTATTTT. It encodes CASSQGLASADTQYF. V is TRBV4-3 and J is TRBJ2-3; 7 bases match TRBD2. In germline, CDR1 is LGHNA, CDR2 YSLEER. The CDR3 has 15 amino acids. V lost 1 base to trimming and J lost 4 bases; unmatched junction nucleotides: 5.

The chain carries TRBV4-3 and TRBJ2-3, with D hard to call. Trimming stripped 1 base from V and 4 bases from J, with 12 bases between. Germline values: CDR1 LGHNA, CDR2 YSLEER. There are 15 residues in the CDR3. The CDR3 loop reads CASSQAVDLADTQYF. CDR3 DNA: TGCGCCAGCAGCCAAGCGGTTGATCTCGCAGATACGCAGTATTTT.

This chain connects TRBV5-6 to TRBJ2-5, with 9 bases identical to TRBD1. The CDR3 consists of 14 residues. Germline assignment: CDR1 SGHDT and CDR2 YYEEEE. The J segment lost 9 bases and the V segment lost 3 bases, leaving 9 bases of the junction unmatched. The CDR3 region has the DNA TGTGCCAGCAGCTGGGACAGGGAACAAGGGGCCCAGTACTTC. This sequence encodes CASSWDREQGAQYF.